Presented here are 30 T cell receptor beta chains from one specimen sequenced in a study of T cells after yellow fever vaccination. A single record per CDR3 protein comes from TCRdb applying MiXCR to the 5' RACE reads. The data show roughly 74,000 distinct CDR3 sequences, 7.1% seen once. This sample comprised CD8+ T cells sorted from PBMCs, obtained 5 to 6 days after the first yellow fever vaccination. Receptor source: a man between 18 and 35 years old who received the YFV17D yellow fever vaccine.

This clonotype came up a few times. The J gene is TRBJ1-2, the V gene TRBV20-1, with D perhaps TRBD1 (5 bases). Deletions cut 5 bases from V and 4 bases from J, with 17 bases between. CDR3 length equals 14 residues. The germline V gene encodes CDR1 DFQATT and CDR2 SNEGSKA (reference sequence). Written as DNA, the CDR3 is TGCAGTGCTGGGGGAATCGCAGGGTTCTATGGCTACACCTTC. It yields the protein CSAGGIAGFYGYTF.

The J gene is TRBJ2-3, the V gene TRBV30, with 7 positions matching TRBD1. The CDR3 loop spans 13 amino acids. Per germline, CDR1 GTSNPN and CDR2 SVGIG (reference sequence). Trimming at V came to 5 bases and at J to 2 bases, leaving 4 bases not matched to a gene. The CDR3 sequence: CAWSRGNTDTQYF. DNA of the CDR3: TGTGCCTGGTCCAGGGGGAACACAGATACGCAGTATTTT.

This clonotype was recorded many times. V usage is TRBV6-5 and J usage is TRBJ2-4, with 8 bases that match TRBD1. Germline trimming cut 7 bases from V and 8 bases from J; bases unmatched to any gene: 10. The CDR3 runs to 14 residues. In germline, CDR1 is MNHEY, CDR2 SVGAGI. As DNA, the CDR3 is TGTGCCAGCACCGGCCAACAGGGGGGTTACATTCAGTACTTC. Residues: CASTGQQGGYIQYF.

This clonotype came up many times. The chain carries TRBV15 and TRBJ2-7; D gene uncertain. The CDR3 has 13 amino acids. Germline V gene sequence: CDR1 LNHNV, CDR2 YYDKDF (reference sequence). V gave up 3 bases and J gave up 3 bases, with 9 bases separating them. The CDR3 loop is CATSRVPDYEQYV. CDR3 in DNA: TGTGCCACCAGCAGGGTCCCGGACTACGAGCAGTACGTC.

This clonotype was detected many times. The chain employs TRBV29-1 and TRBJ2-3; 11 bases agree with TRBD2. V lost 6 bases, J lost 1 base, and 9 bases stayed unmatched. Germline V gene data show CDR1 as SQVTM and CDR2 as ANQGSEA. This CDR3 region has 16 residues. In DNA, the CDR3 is TGCAGCGTGCTCCTAGCGGGGGGATACCGCACAGATACGCAGTATTTT. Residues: CSVLLAGGYRTDTQYF.

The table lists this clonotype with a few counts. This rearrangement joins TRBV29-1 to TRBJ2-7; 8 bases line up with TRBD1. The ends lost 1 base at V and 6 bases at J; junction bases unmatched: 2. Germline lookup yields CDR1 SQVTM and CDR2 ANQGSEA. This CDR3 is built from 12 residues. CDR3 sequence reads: CSVEGTGSEQYF. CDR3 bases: TGCAGCGTTGAAGGGACAGGGAGCGAGCAGTACTTC.

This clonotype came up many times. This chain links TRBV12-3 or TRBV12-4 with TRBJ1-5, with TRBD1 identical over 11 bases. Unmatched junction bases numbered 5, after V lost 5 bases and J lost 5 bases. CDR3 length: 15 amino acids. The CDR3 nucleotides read TGTGCCAGCAGTGCCCGGGACAGGGGGGATCAGCCCCAGCATTTT. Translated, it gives CASSARDRGDQPQHF.

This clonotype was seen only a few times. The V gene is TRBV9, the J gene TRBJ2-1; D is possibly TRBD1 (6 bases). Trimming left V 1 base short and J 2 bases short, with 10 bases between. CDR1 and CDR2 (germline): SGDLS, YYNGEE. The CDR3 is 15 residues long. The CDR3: CASSVSGGPYNEQFF. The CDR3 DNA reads TGTGCCAGCAGCGTATCTGGGGGCCCCTACAATGAGCAGTTCTTC.

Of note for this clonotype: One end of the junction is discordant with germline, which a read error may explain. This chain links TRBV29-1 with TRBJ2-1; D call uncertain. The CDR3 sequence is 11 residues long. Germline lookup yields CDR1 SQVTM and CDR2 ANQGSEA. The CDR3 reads CSIDTYNEQFF. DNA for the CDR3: TGCAGCATTGACACCTACAATGAGCAGTTCTTC.

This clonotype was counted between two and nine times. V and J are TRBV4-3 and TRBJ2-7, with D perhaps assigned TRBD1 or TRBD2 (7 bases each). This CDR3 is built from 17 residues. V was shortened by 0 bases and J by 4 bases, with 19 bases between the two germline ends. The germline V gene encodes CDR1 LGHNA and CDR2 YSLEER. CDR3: CASSQDFDREGGYEQYF. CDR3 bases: TGCGCCAGCAGCCAAGATTTTGACAGGGAGGGAGGGTACGAGCAGTACTTC.

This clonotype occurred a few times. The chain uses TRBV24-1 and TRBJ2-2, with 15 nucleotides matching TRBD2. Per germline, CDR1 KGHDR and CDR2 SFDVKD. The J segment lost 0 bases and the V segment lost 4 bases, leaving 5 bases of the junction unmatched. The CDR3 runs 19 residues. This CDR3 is CATSDGLAGGPPNTGELFF. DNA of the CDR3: TGTGCCACCAGTGACGGACTAGCGGGGGGGCCCCCGAACACCGGGGAGCTGTTTTTT.

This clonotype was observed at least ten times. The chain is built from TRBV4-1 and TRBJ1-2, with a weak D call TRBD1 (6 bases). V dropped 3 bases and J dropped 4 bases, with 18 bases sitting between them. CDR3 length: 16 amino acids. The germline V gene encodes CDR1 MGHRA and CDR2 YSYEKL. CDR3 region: CASSQEDVGQIYGYTF. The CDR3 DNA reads TGCGCCAGCAGCCAGGAGGATGTGGGACAAATCTATGGCTACACCTTC.

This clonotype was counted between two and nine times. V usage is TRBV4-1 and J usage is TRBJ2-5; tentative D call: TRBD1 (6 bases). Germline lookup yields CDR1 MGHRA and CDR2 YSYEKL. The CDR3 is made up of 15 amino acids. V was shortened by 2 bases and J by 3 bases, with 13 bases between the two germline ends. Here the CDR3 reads CASSQWMQGKETQYF. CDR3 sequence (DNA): TGCGCCAGCAGCCAATGGATGCAGGGGAAAGAGACCCAGTACTTC.

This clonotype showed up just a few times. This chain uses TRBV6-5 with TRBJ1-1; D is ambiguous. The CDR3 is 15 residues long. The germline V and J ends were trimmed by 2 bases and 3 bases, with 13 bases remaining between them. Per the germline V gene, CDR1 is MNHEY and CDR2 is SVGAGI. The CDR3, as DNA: TGTGCCAGCAGTTACGCAACACCGGGCTACACTGAAGCTTTCTTT. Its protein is CASSYATPGYTEAFF.

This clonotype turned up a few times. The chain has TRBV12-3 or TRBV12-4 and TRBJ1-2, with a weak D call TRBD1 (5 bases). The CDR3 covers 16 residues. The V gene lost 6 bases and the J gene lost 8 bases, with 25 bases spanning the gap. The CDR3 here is CASRPYGPMVTGGYTF. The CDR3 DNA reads TGTGCCAGCAGACCCTATGGACCGATGGTAACAGGCGGCTACACCTTC.

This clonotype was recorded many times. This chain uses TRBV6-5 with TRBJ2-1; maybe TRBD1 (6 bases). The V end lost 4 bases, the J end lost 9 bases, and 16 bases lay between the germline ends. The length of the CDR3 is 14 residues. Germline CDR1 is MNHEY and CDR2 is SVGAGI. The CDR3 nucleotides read TGTGCCAGCAGTTCCAGGGGTAGCTTCGGTGAGCAGTTCTTC. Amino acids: CASSSRGSFGEQFF.

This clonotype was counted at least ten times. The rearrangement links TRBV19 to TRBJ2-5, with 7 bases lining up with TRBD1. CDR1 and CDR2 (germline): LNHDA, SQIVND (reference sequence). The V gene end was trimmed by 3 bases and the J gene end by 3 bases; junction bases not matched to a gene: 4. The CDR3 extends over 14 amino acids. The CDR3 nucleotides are TGTGCCAGTAGTATCCGGGACAGAGAAGAGACCCAGTACTTC. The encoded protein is CASSIRDREETQYF.

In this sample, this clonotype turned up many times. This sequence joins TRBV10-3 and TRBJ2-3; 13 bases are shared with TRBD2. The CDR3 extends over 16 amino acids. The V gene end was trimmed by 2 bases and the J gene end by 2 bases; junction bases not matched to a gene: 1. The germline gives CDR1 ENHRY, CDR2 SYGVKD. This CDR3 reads CAISEGLAGATDTQYF. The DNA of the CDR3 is TGTGCCATCAGTGAGGGACTAGCGGGGGCCACAGATACGCAGTATTTT.

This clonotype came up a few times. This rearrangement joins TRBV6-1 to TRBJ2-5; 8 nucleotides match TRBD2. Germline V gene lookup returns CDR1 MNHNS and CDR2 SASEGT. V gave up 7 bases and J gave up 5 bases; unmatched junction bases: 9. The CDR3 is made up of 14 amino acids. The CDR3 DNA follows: TGTGCCAGCACGACCGGGGGGGCGGATGAGACCCAGTACTTC. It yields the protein CASTTGGADETQYF.

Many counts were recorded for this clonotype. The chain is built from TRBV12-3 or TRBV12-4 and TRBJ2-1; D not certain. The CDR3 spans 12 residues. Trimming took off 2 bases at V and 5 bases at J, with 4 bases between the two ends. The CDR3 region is CASSLLNNEQFF. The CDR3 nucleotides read TGTGCCAGCAGTTTACTAAACAATGAGCAGTTCTTC.

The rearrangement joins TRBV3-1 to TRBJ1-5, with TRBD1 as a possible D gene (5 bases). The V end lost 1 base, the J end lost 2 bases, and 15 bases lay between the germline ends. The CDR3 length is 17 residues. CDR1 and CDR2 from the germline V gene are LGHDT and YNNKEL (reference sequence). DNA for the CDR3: TGTGCCAGCAGCCAAGGGACCGGAGGGGCCCGCAATCAGCCCCAGCATTTT. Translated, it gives CASSQGTGGARNQPQHF. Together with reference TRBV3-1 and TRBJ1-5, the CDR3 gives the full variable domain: DTAVSQTPKYLVTQMGNDKSIKCEQNLGHDTMYWYKQDSKKFLKIMFSYNNKELIINETVPNRFSPKSPDKAHLNLHINSLELGDSAVYFCASSQGTGGARNQPQHFGDGTRLSIL.

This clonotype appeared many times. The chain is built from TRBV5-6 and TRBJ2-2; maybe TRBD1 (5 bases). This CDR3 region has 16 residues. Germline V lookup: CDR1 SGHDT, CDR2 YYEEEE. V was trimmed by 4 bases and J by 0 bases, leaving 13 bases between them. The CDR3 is CASSLTEPANTGELFF. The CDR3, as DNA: TGTGCCAGCAGCCTGACAGAGCCCGCGAACACCGGGGAGCTGTTTTTT.

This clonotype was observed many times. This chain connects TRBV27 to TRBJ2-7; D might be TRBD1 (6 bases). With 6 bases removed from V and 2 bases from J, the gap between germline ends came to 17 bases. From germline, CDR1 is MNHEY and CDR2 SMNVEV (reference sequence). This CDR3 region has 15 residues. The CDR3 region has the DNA TGTGCCAGCAGCGTCTCAGGGGCCGTTACCTACGAGCAGTACGTC. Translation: CASSVSGAVTYEQYV.

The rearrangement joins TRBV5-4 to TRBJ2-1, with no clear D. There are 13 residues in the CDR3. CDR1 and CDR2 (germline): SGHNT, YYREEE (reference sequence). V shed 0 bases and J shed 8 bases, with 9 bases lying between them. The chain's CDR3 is CASSLGAGDEQFF. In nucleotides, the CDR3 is TGTGCCAGCAGCTTGGGAGCCGGTGATGAGCAGTTCTTC.

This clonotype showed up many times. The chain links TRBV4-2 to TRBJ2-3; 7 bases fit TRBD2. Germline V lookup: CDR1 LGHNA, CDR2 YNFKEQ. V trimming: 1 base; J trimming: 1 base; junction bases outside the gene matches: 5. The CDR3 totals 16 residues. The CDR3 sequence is CASSQVGGDRTDTQYF. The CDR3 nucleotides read TGTGCCAGCAGCCAAGTTGGGGGGGACCGCACAGATACGCAGTATTTT.

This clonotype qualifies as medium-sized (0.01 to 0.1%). The CDR3 nucleotides are TGTGCCAGCAGTGACAGCGGGGGGGCCACAGATACGCAGTATTTT. Translated, it gives CASSDSGGATDTQYF. The rearrangement joins TRBV6-4 to TRBJ2-3; 10 bases line up with TRBD2. V gave up 2 bases and J gave up 2 bases; unmatched junction bases: 1. This CDR3 has 15 residues. Germline CDR1 is MRHNA and CDR2 is SNTAGT.

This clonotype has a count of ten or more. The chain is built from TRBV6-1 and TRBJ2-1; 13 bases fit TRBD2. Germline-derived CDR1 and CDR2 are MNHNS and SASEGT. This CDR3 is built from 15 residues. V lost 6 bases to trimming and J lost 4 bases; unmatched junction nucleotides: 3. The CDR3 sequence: CASSQTSGGYNEQFF. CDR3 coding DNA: TGTGCCAGCAGCCAGACTAGCGGGGGGTACAATGAGCAGTTCTTC.

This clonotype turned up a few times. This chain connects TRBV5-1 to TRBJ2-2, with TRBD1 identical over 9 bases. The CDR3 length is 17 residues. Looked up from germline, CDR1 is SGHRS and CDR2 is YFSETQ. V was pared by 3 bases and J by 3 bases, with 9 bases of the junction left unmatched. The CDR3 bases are TGCGCCAGCAGCTCATCAGGGACAGGGCTGGACACCGGGGAGCTGTTTTTT. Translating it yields CASSSSGTGLDTGELFF. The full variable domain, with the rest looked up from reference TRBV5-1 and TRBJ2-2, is KAGVTQTPRYLIKTRGQQVTLSCSPISGHRSVSWYQQTPGQGLQFLFEYFSETQRNKGNFPGRFSGRQFSNSRSEMNVSTLELGDSALYLCASSSSGTGLDTGELFFGEGSRLTVL.

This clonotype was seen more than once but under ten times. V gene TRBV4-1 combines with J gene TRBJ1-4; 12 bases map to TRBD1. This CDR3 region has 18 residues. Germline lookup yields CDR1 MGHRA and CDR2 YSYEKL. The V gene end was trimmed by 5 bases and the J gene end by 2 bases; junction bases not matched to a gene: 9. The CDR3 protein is CASSAGTGGWKTNEKLFF. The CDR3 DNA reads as TGCGCCAGCAGCGCCGGGACAGGGGGCTGGAAGACTAATGAAAAACTGTTTTTT.

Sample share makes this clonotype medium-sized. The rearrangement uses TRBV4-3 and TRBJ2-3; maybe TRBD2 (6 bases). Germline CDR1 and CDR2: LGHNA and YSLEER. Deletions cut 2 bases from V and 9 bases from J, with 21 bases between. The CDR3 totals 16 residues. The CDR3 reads CASSQQVGGTRGTQYF. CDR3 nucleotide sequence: TGCGCCAGCAGCCAACAAGTGGGAGGTACCCGCGGAACGCAGTATTTT.